This T cell receptor beta chain is drawn from a study of T cells after posttransplantation cyclophosphamide. Whole-study findings and limits: Blood and skin or GI T cell repertoires showed limited TRB overlap. Donor CD8+ memory clones often dominated recipient blood repertoires at later times. Recipient CMV seropositivity and CMV reactivation strongly tracked TRB clonality.

Germline assignment: CDR1 SGHDT and CDR2 YYEEEE. The CDR3 totals 17 residues. J gave up 0 bases and V 1 base, and 6 bases lay outside the gene matches. Concerning this clone: Its antigen is as yet unknown.

Busulfan-fludarabine conditioning, marrow transplant, and cyclophosphamide on days +3 and +4 were administered. Clones were read by immunoSEQ multiplex PCR, and TCRdb kept only the in-frame ones, dropping some. The table shows 15,000 to 20,000 clones, with around 94% occurring only once. The TCR was taken from a male patient aged 60 to 75 who received an allogeneic stem cell transplant from a related donor and was CMV-positive. Some T cells could come from the graft donor. Specimen: CD4+ T cells sorted from blood, collected after allogeneic stem cell transplant with posttransplant cyclophosphamide. The chain employs TRBV5-6 and TRBJ1-2; TRBD1 matches at 10 bases. CDR3 coding DNA: TGTGCCAGCAGCTTGTTGACAGGGGGCCTCGCTAACTATGGCTACACCTTC. It specifies CASSLLTGGLANYGYTF.